These T cell receptor beta chains were read from a single sample in a study of cytotoxic CD8 clonotypes in ibrutinib-treated CLL. TCRdb's table, derived via immunoSEQ multiplex PCR, lists solely in-frame clones and lacks some. The sample shows about 200,000 clones, about four fifths of them seen only once. The input for sequencing was PBMCs, taken after 12 months of ibrutinib treatment. The source is a human donor with chronic lymphocytic leukemia. Each CDR3 is given with its conserved first and last residue. The order of the fields is D gene, clone size, J gene, V gene, CDR3 DNA, CDR3 protein. The D gene is left open where the match is weak. Clone size, where shown, is once, few, many, or a class for clones that have expanded.

d_call: -; clone_size: -; j_call: TRBJ1-5; v_call: TRBV2; cdr3_nt: TGTGCCAGCAGTGAAGCGCGTGGGCAGGGGAGTCAGCCCCAGCATTTT; cdr3_aa: CASSEARGQGSQPQHF
d_call: -; clone_size: -; j_call: TRBJ1-2; v_call: TRBV7-3; cdr3_nt: TGTGCCAGCAGCTCCAGGGTAGGAGATGGCTACACCTTC; cdr3_aa: CASSSRVGDGYTF
d_call: -; clone_size: few; j_call: TRBJ1-6; v_call: TRBV20-1; cdr3_nt: TGCAGTGCTAGAGGGGAGGGAACCCTCCACTTT; cdr3_aa: CSARGEGTLHF
d_call: -; clone_size: -; j_call: TRBJ2-1; v_call: TRBV5-1; cdr3_nt: TGCGCCAGCAGCTCCTCCCCAACAGGTTACAATGAGCAGTTCTTC; cdr3_aa: CASSSSPTGYNEQFF
d_call: -; clone_size: -; j_call: TRBJ2-1; v_call: TRBV20-1; cdr3_nt: TGCAGTGCTGGGGGGTTCAATGAGCAGTTCTTC; cdr3_aa: CSAGGFNEQFF
d_call: TRBD1; clone_size: -; j_call: TRBJ1-2; v_call: TRBV9; cdr3_nt: TGTGCCAGCAGTAGGGACAGTGGCTTGGATGGCTACACCTTC; cdr3_aa: CASSRDSGLDGYTF
d_call: -; clone_size: -; j_call: TRBJ1-5; v_call: TRBV5-1; cdr3_nt: TGCGCCAGCAGCCCGACAGGAGGCAATCAGCCCCAGCATTTT; cdr3_aa: CASSPTGGNQPQHF
d_call: -; clone_size: once; j_call: TRBJ2-2; v_call: TRBV2; cdr3_nt: TGTGCCAGCAGTGATCCGGGGAACACCGGGGAGCTGTTTTTT; cdr3_aa: CASSDPGNTGELFF
d_call: -; clone_size: -; j_call: TRBJ2-7; v_call: TRBV6-6; cdr3_nt: TGTGCCAGCAGTCCTCCGGGGGCCACCTACGAGCAGTACTTC; cdr3_aa: CASSPPGATYEQYF
d_call: -; clone_size: -; j_call: TRBJ2-7; v_call: TRBV6-6; cdr3_nt: TGTGCCAGCAGTCTTCAGGGAGTCCTCTACGAGCAGTACTTC; cdr3_aa: CASSLQGVLYEQYF
d_call: -; clone_size: -; j_call: TRBJ2-7; v_call: TRBV5-1; cdr3_nt: TGCGCCAGCCGGCCAAGCGTACAGGCCTCTAGCTACGAGCAGTACTTC; cdr3_aa: CASRPSVQASSYEQYF
d_call: -; clone_size: -; j_call: TRBJ1-1; v_call: TRBV7-3; cdr3_nt: TGTGCCAGCAGCTTAAGGTCAGGGACGGACACTGAAGCTTTCTTT; cdr3_aa: CASSLRSGTDTEAFF
d_call: TRBD2; clone_size: -; j_call: TRBJ2-7; v_call: TRBV6-1; cdr3_nt: TGTGCCAGCAGTGCGACCCTAGCGGGAGTTTTCTACGAGCAGTACTTC; cdr3_aa: CASSATLAGVFYEQYF
d_call: -; clone_size: -; j_call: TRBJ2-1; v_call: TRBV2; cdr3_nt: TGTGCCAGCAGTAGGACTGACTCCTACAATGAGCAGTTCTTC; cdr3_aa: CASSRTDSYNEQFF
d_call: -; clone_size: -; j_call: TRBJ1-1; v_call: TRBV16; cdr3_nt: TGTGCCAGCAGCCAATCGCCGGCGAACACTGAAGCTTTCTTT; cdr3_aa: CASSQSPANTEAFF
d_call: -; clone_size: -; j_call: TRBJ1-1; v_call: TRBV5-1; cdr3_nt: TGCGCCAGCAGCTTCGTAGCAGGGCCGAACACTGAAGCTTTCTTT; cdr3_aa: CASSFVAGPNTEAFF
d_call: -; clone_size: -; j_call: TRBJ1-1; v_call: TRBV28; cdr3_nt: TGTGCCAGCAGTTTGATCCACCCGAACACTGAAGCTTTCTTT; cdr3_aa: CASSLIHPNTEAFF
d_call: TRBD1; clone_size: -; j_call: TRBJ2-7; v_call: TRBV9; cdr3_nt: TGTGCCAGCGGACGGGACAGCCCCTACGAGCAGTACTTC; cdr3_aa: CASGRDSPYEQYF
d_call: -; clone_size: -; j_call: TRBJ2-2; v_call: TRBV6-5; cdr3_nt: TGTGCCAGCAGTTACGGACCTAACACCGGGGAGCTGTTTTTT; cdr3_aa: CASSYGPNTGELFF
d_call: -; clone_size: -; j_call: TRBJ2-3; v_call: TRBV27; cdr3_nt: TGTGCCAGCAGTTTAAGCTGGGGATCAGGTACGCAGTATTTT; cdr3_aa: CASSLSWGSGTQYF
d_call: -; clone_size: -; j_call: TRBJ1-4; v_call: TRBV2; cdr3_nt: TGTGCCAGCAGTACACGCCAGGCCCGGACTAATGAAAAACTGTTTTTT; cdr3_aa: CASSTRQARTNEKLFF
d_call: -; clone_size: -; j_call: TRBJ1-2; v_call: TRBV9; cdr3_nt: TGTGCCAGCAGCGTAGGCGCACCCGAAGCTAACTATGGCTACACCTTC; cdr3_aa: CASSVGAPEANYGYTF
d_call: TRBD1; clone_size: -; j_call: TRBJ2-1; v_call: TRBV7-6; cdr3_nt: TGTGCCAGCAGCTTACCCGGGACAGATAGGCTGAATGAGCAGTTCTTC; cdr3_aa: CASSLPGTDRLNEQFF
d_call: -; clone_size: -; j_call: TRBJ1-3; v_call: TRBV7-9; cdr3_nt: TGTGCCAGCAGCTTAGTTGGCAAGGGAAACACCATATATTTT; cdr3_aa: CASSLVGKGNTIYF
d_call: TRBD1; clone_size: -; j_call: TRBJ2-7; v_call: TRBV5-8; cdr3_nt: TGTGCCAGCAGCCCAGACAGGGGCTACGAGCAGTACTTC; cdr3_aa: CASSPDRGYEQYF
d_call: TRBD2; clone_size: once; j_call: TRBJ2-3; v_call: TRBV5-1; cdr3_nt: TGCGCCAGCAGCCCCTCTGCGCGGGGGGTCACAGATACGCAGTATTTT; cdr3_aa: CASSPSARGVTDTQYF
d_call: -; clone_size: -; j_call: TRBJ2-7; v_call: TRBV2; cdr3_nt: TGTGCCAGCAGTAGGGACGCGGGCCTCCACGAGCAGTACTTC; cdr3_aa: CASSRDAGLHEQYF
d_call: -; clone_size: -; j_call: TRBJ1-2; v_call: TRBV6-1; cdr3_nt: TGTGCCAGCAATTCACCGGGACGGTCAATCTACACCTTC; cdr3_aa: CASNSPGRSIYTF
d_call: -; clone_size: -; j_call: TRBJ2-1; v_call: TRBV6-5; cdr3_nt: TGTGCCACTCGGGGGTCCGGCTCCTACAATGAGCAGTTCTTC; cdr3_aa: CATRGSGSYNEQFF
d_call: -; clone_size: -; j_call: TRBJ1-2; v_call: TRBV6-1; cdr3_nt: TGTGCCAGCAGTGAAGAGTCGGCCGCCCGGTTC; cdr3_aa: CASSEESAARF
d_call: TRBD1; clone_size: -; j_call: TRBJ2-2; v_call: TRBV6-5; cdr3_nt: TGTGCCAGCAGTTCCCGACAGGGGTACACCGGGGAGCTGTTTTTT; cdr3_aa: CASSSRQGYTGELFF
d_call: TRBD1; clone_size: -; j_call: TRBJ1-6; v_call: TRBV4-1; cdr3_nt: TGCGCCAGCAGCCAAGCCGGGACAGGGGTTTCACCCCTCCACTTT; cdr3_aa: CASSQAGTGVSPLHF
d_call: -; clone_size: -; j_call: TRBJ1-5; v_call: TRBV30; cdr3_nt: TGTGCCTGGAGTAGGAAAACAGGGTCCGCTCAGCCCCAGCATTTT; cdr3_aa: CAWSRKTGSAQPQHF
d_call: -; clone_size: once; j_call: TRBJ2-1; v_call: TRBV11-3; cdr3_nt: TGTGCCAGCAGCTTATTATGGGGGAGCTCCTACAATGAGCAGTTCTTC; cdr3_aa: CASSLLWGSSYNEQFF
d_call: -; clone_size: -; j_call: TRBJ1-3; v_call: TRBV5-5; cdr3_nt: TGTGCCAGCAGCTTTGTTCTGGGCTCTGGAAACACCATATATTTT; cdr3_aa: CASSFVLGSGNTIYF
d_call: TRBD1; clone_size: few; j_call: TRBJ2-1; v_call: TRBV5-1; cdr3_nt: TGCGCCAGCAGCTTACCGACAGGGAACTACAATGAGCAGTTCTTC; cdr3_aa: CASSLPTGNYNEQFF